These 21 T cell receptor beta chains came from one sample sequenced in a study of blood T cells in healthy people across ages (dated by TCRdb to between 2014 and 2016). Library preparation used 5' RACE. A second roughly 6 to 11 cycle PCR used a sample-barcoded 5' primer and a J-beta primer mix. TCRdb's own reprocessing of the public reads used fastp at Q25 and MiXCR and kept productive beta chains. Rows are unified per CDR3 protein, each entry keeping the most common DNA and genes. The sample table shows 1,800,000 or so distinct CDR3 sequences, and roughly two fifths are seen once. In total, the top ten clones hold about 21% of the sample. The material sequenced was blood. The receptors shown here come from a human donor in good health.

With regard to this clonotype: A much larger clone is a single base away; this may be a read error. The genes are TRBV29-1 and TRBJ2-7, with 8 bases identical to TRBD2. The CDR3 spans 14 residues. Per germline, CDR1 SQVTM and CDR2 ANQGSEA. CDR3 loop: CSATTSGSYYGQYF. The CDR3 DNA follows: TGCAGCGCAACCACCAGCGGGAGCTACTACGGGCAGTACTTC.

Notes on this clonotype: One junction end does not reproduce the germline sequence, and a read error may be involved. The chain employs TRBV9 and TRBJ1-2, with D perhaps TRBD1 (6 bases). The CDR3 is 16 residues long. Germline V gene data show CDR1 as SGDLS and CDR2 as YYNGEE. The CDR3 loop reads CASSVVPSDRYYSYTF. CDR3 nucleotides: TGTGCCAGCAGCGTAGTCCCATCGGACAGATACTATAGCTACACCTTC.

This clonotype was detected only a few times. This chain uses TRBV27 with TRBJ1-1; possibly TRBD1 for D (6 bases). Trimming took off 7 bases at V and 8 bases at J, with 17 bases between the two ends. The germline CDR1 and CDR2 sequences are MNHEY and SMNVEV (reference sequence). There are 13 residues in the CDR3. CDR3 nucleotides: TGTGCCAGCAAGGGGGGTACGGTTCTCGAAGCTTTCTTT. Translating it yields CASKGGTVLEAFF.

This clonotype came up a few times. This chain connects TRBV12-3 or TRBV12-4 to TRBJ2-3; 8 nucleotides align to TRBD1. The CDR3 has 17 residues. With V trimmed by 3 bases and J by 6 bases, 14 bases remained unmatched. The CDR3 DNA reads as TGTGCCAGCAGTTTGACAGGGGATCCCGGCGTGACTGATACGCAGTATTTT. Translated, it gives CASSLTGDPGVTDTQYF.

This rearrangement joins TRBV6-6 to TRBJ1-5; D call uncertain. The V gene lost 1 base and the J gene lost 4 bases, with 5 bases spanning the gap. Looked up from germline, CDR1 is MNHNY and CDR2 is SVGAGI (reference sequence). The CDR3 extends over 13 amino acids. The CDR3 DNA reads as TGTGCCAGCAGTTACTTACAAAATCAGCCCCAGCATTTT. As protein: CASSYLQNQPQHF.

The chain is built from TRBV6-1 and TRBJ1-6, with TRBD1 as a possible D gene (5 bases). CDR1 is MNHNS and CDR2 is SASEGT in the germline V gene. CDR3 length: 14 residues. The V and J ends lost 6 bases and 3 bases respectively, with 9 bases between them. This chain's CDR3 is CASRGGNYNSPLHF. For the CDR3, the DNA is TGTGCCAGCAGGGGGGGAAACTATAATTCACCCCTCCACTTT.

The gene calls are TRBV2 and TRBJ1-5; D ambiguous. There are 14 residues in the CDR3. Germline CDR1 SNHLY, CDR2 FYNNEI. The CDR3 is CATADRQADQPQHF. The CDR3 coding sequence is TGTGCTACAGCAGACCGCCAGGCCGATCAGCCCCAGCATTTT. Using reference TRBV2 and TRBJ1-5 for the parts outside the CDR3, the full variable domain is EPEVTQTPSHQVTQMGQEVILRCVPISNHLYFYWYRQILGQKVEFLVSFYNNEISEKSEIFDDQFSVERPDGSNFTLKIRSTKLEDSAMYFCATADRQADQPQHFGDGTRLSIL.

A single count supports this clonotype. No conserved phenylalanine or tryptophan ends this CDR3, so it is likely a read error. This chain uses TRBV5-1 with TRBJ2-5; D may match TRBD1 or TRBD2 (5 bases each). Between the trimmed V and J ends, which lost 0 bases and 11 bases, there was a span of 23 bases. Germline V gene sequence: CDR1 SGHRS, CDR2 YFSETQ. The CDR3 covers 16 residues. CDR3 DNA sequence: TGCGCCAGCAGCTTGGTAATAGACAGACTATACAATGAGCAGTACTAC. Its protein is CASSLVIDRLYNEQYY.

The CDR3 nucleotides are TGCAGTGCTATCGTAGGAGGGAGCACAGATACGCAGTATTTT. Translation gives CSAIVGGSTDTQYF. The chain couples TRBV20-1 to TRBJ2-3; tentatively, D is TRBD2 (6 bases). Trimming took off 4 bases at V and 0 bases at J, with 11 bases between the two ends. Germline V gene sequence: CDR1 DFQATT, CDR2 SNEGSKA (reference sequence). CDR3 length: 14 residues.

In the case of this clonotype: One junction end disagrees with the germline gene, perhaps due to a read error. The V and J genes are TRBV5-1 and TRBJ1-2; no clear D. The CDR3 consists of 13 residues. Germline loops: CDR1 SGHRS, CDR2 YFSETQ. The DNA for the CDR3 is TGCGCCAACAGCTTGAATAGCAACTATGGCTACACCTTC. Translation: CANSLNSNYGYTF.

The chain uses TRBV7-2 and TRBJ2-1; no reliable D call. The J call may be incorrect, as the DNA end agrees better with TRBJ2-7. The CDR3 spans 12 residues. Per the germline V gene, CDR1 is SGHTA and CDR2 is FQGNSA. As DNA, the CDR3 is TGTGCCAGCGGCGGACCCTACAATGAGCAGTACTTC. Its protein product is CASGGPYNEQYF.

The chain links TRBV11-3 to TRBJ2-5; perhaps TRBD1 as D (6 bases). CDR1 is SGHNT and CDR2 is YENEEA in the germline V gene. This CDR3 region has 16 residues. The V end was cut by 5 bases, the J end by 4 bases, with 20 bases between. CDR3 in amino acids: CASSDRGQGYGETQYF. The CDR3 region has the DNA TGTGCCAGCAGCGACCGTGGGCAGGGGTACGGAGAGACCCAGTACTTC.

This chain links TRBV6-2 or TRBV6-3 with TRBJ1-4; D not certain. The V end was cut by 5 bases, the J end by 7 bases, with 14 bases between. CDR3 length: 14 amino acids. Germline CDR1 reads MNHEY; CDR2 reads SVGEGT. CDR3 protein: CASSQPNWGEKLFF. CDR3 sequence (DNA): TGTGCCAGCAGTCAGCCCAATTGGGGTGAAAAACTGTTTTTT.

The chain links TRBV5-5 to TRBJ2-7, with TRBD2 as a possible D gene (5 bases). Trimming took off 1 base at V and 7 bases at J, with 21 bases between the two ends. CDR3 length: 16 residues. The germline CDR1 and CDR2 sequences are SGHKS and YYEKEE (reference sequence). The CDR3 nucleotides read TGTGCCAGCAGCTTGACTTCCCTAAGGCTTACTAGGGAGCAGTACTTC. Translated, it gives CASSLTSLRLTREQYF.

A few counts support this clonotype. The chain combines TRBV9 with TRBJ2-1; 7 bases fit TRBD1. Germline CDR1 reads SGDLS; CDR2 reads YYNGEE. V shed 0 bases, J shed 9 bases, and the junction held 6 bases outside the gene matches. The CDR3 extends over 14 amino acids. CDR3 bases: TGTGCCAGCAGCGTAGTGGGGACAGACCCTGAGCAGTTCTTC. Protein product: CASSVVGTDPEQFF.

V gene TRBV28 combines with J gene TRBJ1-2, with 8 bases fitting TRBD1. The junction had 7 bases not matched to a gene; V was cut back by 7 bases and J by 3 bases. Germline V gene lookup returns CDR1 MDHEN and CDR2 SYDVKM. This CDR3 comprises 14 residues. DNA for the CDR3: TGTGCCAGCACCTCAGGGGGCGCGTACTATGGCTACACCTTC. Translation: CASTSGGAYYGYTF.

This clonotype was picked up a small number of times. The chain links TRBV7-8 to TRBJ2-3; D is unclear. The CDR3 is made up of 15 amino acids. Trimming stripped 5 bases from V and 2 bases from J, with 14 bases between. Germline loops: CDR1 SGHVS, CDR2 FQNEAQ. CDR3: CASSRRTDNTDTQYF. The CDR3, as DNA: TGTGCCAGCAGCCGTAGGACGGATAACACAGATACGCAGTATTTT.

The gene calls are TRBV6-5 and TRBJ2-1; TRBD1 aligns across 8 bases. The germline CDR1 and CDR2 sequences are MNHEY and SVGAGI. Trimming at V came to 5 bases and at J to 0 bases, leaving 3 bases not matched to a gene. The CDR3 length is 15 residues. CDR3 bases: TGTGCCAGCAGTAAGGACAGGGCCTCCTACAATGAGCAGTTCTTC. It codes for CASSKDRASYNEQFF.

The chain combines TRBV20-1 with TRBJ2-1; 8 bases are shared with TRBD2. Germline CDR1 reads DFQATT; CDR2 reads SNEGSKA (reference sequence). This CDR3 is 14 amino acids long. In DNA, the CDR3 is TGCATGGCTCGCGAAGAAGCGGGGGTGACCGAGCAGTTCTTC. Protein sequence: CMAREEAGVTEQFF.

This sequence joins TRBV9 and TRBJ1-4; D is unclear. Germline CDR1 is SGDLS and CDR2 is YYNGEE. V was cut by 1 base and J by 8 bases, with 18 bases left in between. The CDR3 extends over 16 amino acids. The DNA for the CDR3 is TGTGCCAGCAGCGTAACGGGCTCCCCTAACGGGGAAAAACTGTTTTTT. This translates into CASSVTGSPNGEKLFF.

This clonotype was observed a handful of times. The rearrangement uses TRBV29-1 and TRBJ1-2, with a possible D match to TRBD1 (6 bases). V lost 5 bases, J lost 4 bases, and 14 bases lay in between. Germline V gives CDR1 SQVTM, CDR2 ANQGSEA. The CDR3 is 13 residues long. The CDR3 DNA reads as TGCAGCGTTACTGACCTGACAGGCTATGGCTACACCTTC. This codes for CSVTDLTGYGYTF.